The 7 T cell receptor beta chains in this list originate from one sample, sequenced in a study of identical twins. TCRdb reanalysed the 5' RACE reads using MiXCR and keeps one entry per CDR3 protein. The sample contains 470,000 or so distinct CDR3 sequences, 20% to 25% of which appear only once. These data were also filed under a second study, of T cells expressing NK-cell markers.

The material sequenced was CD4+ T cells sorted from blood. These receptors came from a woman in her late teens or twenties in good health.

The V gene is TRBV5-5, the J gene TRBJ2-5; D is unclear. CDR3 length: 14 residues. The V gene's germline CDR1 is SGHKS and CDR2 YYEKEE (reference sequence). With 4 bases removed from V and 7 bases from J, the gap between germline ends came to 17 bases. CDR3 protein: CASSPTRTFWTQYF. The CDR3 DNA reads as TGTGCCAGCAGCCCCACAAGAACCTTCTGGACCCAGTACTTC.

This clonotype appeared a few times. This chain connects TRBV12-3 or TRBV12-4 to TRBJ1-2; 8 nucleotides align to TRBD1. CDR3 size: 15 residues. The trim removed 2 bases at V and 8 bases at J, leaving 10 bases unmatched. The CDR3: CASSLLNSGTGGYTF. For the CDR3, the DNA is TGTGCCAGCAGTTTATTAAATTCCGGGACAGGAGGCTACACCTTC.

The CDR3 nucleotides are TGTGCCAGCAGCCAAGGTGGCCAGTCCTACAATGAGCAGTTCTTC. Translation gives CASSQGGQSYNEQFF. The V call is TRBV3-1, the J call TRBJ2-1; unclear D gene. The germline gives CDR1 LGHDT, CDR2 YNNKEL (reference sequence). The CDR3 runs to 15 residues. The V gene lost 1 base and the J gene lost 1 base, with 8 bases spanning the gap.

A few counts support this clonotype. J is TRBJ1-2 and V is TRBV6-1; TRBD1 matches at 8 bases. The CDR3 is made up of 15 amino acids. Germline assignment: CDR1 MNHNS and CDR2 SASEGT. Trimming removed 6 bases from V and 8 bases from J; junction bases left unmatched: 14. The CDR3 sequence is CASSTLAGGAGGYTF. Written as DNA, the CDR3 is TGTGCCAGCAGCACTTTGGCAGGGGGCGCGGGCGGCTACACCTTC.

This clonotype was counted a single time. The rearrangement uses TRBV3-1 and TRBJ2-2; D ambiguous. CDR1 and CDR2 (germline): LGHDT, YNNKEL (reference sequence). V was pared by 0 bases and J by 3 bases, with 14 bases between. CDR3 length: 17 residues. The CDR3 bases are TGTGCCAGCAGCCAAGATTGGCTAGTATACGACACCGGGGAGCTGTTTTTT. Its translation: CASSQDWLVYDTGELFF.

This clonotype was seen repeatedly, ten times or more. V is TRBV5-1 and J is TRBJ1-1; a weak D match, TRBD1 (6 bases). The CDR3 is 14 amino acids. Per germline, CDR1 SGHRS and CDR2 YFSETQ. V shed 3 bases and J shed 0 bases, with 9 bases lying between them. In DNA, the CDR3 is TGCGCCAGCAGCTCGGGACAATTGAACACTGAAGCTTTCTTT. Protein product: CASSSGQLNTEAFF.

The chain couples TRBV7-2 to TRBJ2-3; D is unclear. The V gene lost 8 bases and the J gene lost 2 bases, with 14 bases spanning the gap. Looked up from germline, CDR1 is SGHTA and CDR2 is FQGNSA. The CDR3 loop spans 14 amino acids. CDR3 in amino acids: CASGPQALTDTQYF. The CDR3 DNA follows: TGTGCCAGCGGTCCGCAAGCCCTCACAGATACGCAGTATTTT.